Each of the 4 T cell receptor beta chains below was sequenced from the same sample in a study of CD8+ T cells in alopecia areata. Reverse transcribed after extraction, RNA yielded cDNA as the sequencing template. Sequencing was performed with immunoSEQ multiplex PCR; in TCRdb, only in-frame clones are kept and a portion is missing. The sample gives 180,000 or so clones, 58% of which show up once; 5.5% is in the top ten. Regarding treatment: oral pan-JAK inhibitor, 5-10 mg twice daily. Here the sequenced sample was CD4+ T cells sorted from blood, taken at week 24, from a patient treated with tofacitinib. Receptor source: a human donor with alopecia areata.

This chain joins TRBV6-5 and TRBJ1-2, with D hard to call. The CDR3 totals 13 residues. The germline CDR1 and CDR2 sequences are MNHEY and SVGAGI. Trimming stripped 0 bases from V and 5 bases from J, with 7 bases between. The CDR3 sequence: CASSYSALYGYTF. CDR3 nucleotides: TGTGCCAGCAGTTACTCGGCCTTGTATGGCTACACCTTC.

V gene TRBV6-5 combines with J gene TRBJ2-7, with D perhaps matching TRBD1 or TRBD2 (5 bases each). Germline CDR1 is MNHEY and CDR2 is SVGAGI. V lost 4 bases, J lost 3 bases, and 10 bases lay in between. CDR3 length equals 13 residues. The CDR3: CASSSGRFYEQYF. CDR3 sequence (DNA): TGTGCCAGCAGTTCGGGACGGTTCTACGAGCAGTACTTC.

The chain is built from TRBV25-1 and TRBJ2-5; 8 bases fit TRBD2. V was clipped by 8 bases and J by 2 bases; unmatched bases: 4. Germline V gene lookup returns CDR1 MGHDK and CDR2 SYGVNS. This CDR3 is built from 13 residues. The CDR3 here is CASESGGQETQYF. The DNA of the CDR3 is TGTGCCAGCGAGAGCGGGGGACAAGAGACCCAGTACTTC. The full variable domain, with the rest looked up from reference TRBV25-1 and TRBJ2-5, is EADIYQTPRYLVIGTGKKITLECSQTMGHDKMYWYQQDPGMELHLIHYSYGVNSTEKGDLSSESTVSRIRTEHFPLTLESARPSHTSQYLCASESGGQETQYFGPGTRLLVL.

This clone has just a few counts. The chain links TRBV2 to TRBJ2-6, with D hard to call. Per germline, CDR1 SNHLY and CDR2 FYNNEI. V was shortened by 0 bases and J by 8 bases, with 8 bases between the two germline ends. This CDR3 contains 14 residues. The CDR3 loop is CASSEASGPNVLTF. The CDR3 DNA is TGTGCCAGCAGTGAAGCATCCGGTCCCAACGTCCTGACTTTC.